The 6 T cell receptor beta chains reported below all come from one sample, sequenced in a study of blood T cell dynamics during melanoma immunotherapy. Regarding time point: pre-treatment baseline. Produced via immunoSEQ multiplex PCR; TCRdb's table is partial and in-frame only. The data show 10,000 to 15,000 clones, about 86% seen once. The starting material was blood, obtained from a patient treated with checkpoint blockade. The receptors come from a human donor with melanoma.

The rearrangement links TRBV18 to TRBJ1-4; the D is unclear. With 1 base removed from V and 0 bases from J, the gap between germline ends came to 9 bases. The CDR3 length is 16 residues. The germline V gene encodes CDR1 KGHSH and CDR2 LQKENI. CDR3 protein: CASSPQQVATNEKLFF. The DNA for the CDR3 is TGTGCCAGCTCACCACAGCAGGTTGCAACTAATGAAAAACTGTTTTTT.

The CDR3 bases are TGTGCCAGCAGTCCCGAAACCCTACTAGCGGGGGGGCTGGATACGCAGTATTTT. It specifies CASSPETLLAGGLDTQYF. This chain uses TRBV27 with TRBJ2-3, with 13 bases aligning to TRBD2. The J segment lost 6 bases and the V segment lost 5 bases, leaving 14 bases of the junction unmatched. The CDR3 has 18 residues. Germline V lookup: CDR1 MNHEY, CDR2 SMNVEV (reference sequence).

The V gene is TRBV11-2, the J gene TRBJ2-6; D is perhaps TRBD1 (5 bases). The germline gives CDR1 SGHAT, CDR2 FQNNGV. This CDR3 contains 15 residues. V was clipped by 5 bases and J by 2 bases, with 10 bases between them. CDR3 sequence: CASSAHRTGANVLTF. Written as DNA, the CDR3 is TGTGCCAGCAGCGCCCACAGGACTGGGGCCAACGTCCTGACTTTC. The full variable domain, in which reference TRBV11-2 and TRBJ2-6 provide the parts outside the CDR3, is EAGVAQSPRYKIIEKRQSVAFWCNPISGHATLYWYQQILGQGPKLLIQFQNNGVVDDSQLPKDRFSAERLKGVDSTLKIQPAKLEDSAVYLCASSAHRTGANVLTFGAGSRLTVL.

This chain joins TRBV5-1 and TRBJ2-5, with TRBD1 identical over 9 bases. Germline V gene sequence: CDR1 SGHRS, CDR2 YFSETQ. The CDR3 is 14 residues long. V was clipped by 3 bases and J by 5 bases; unmatched bases: 5. CDR3 sequence (DNA): TGCGCCAGCAGCTCTGGACAGGGGAGGGAGACCCAGTACTTC. Amino acids: CASSSGQGRETQYF.

This clone was seen only a few times. The gene calls are TRBV9 and TRBJ2-1, with D unresolved. Germline CDR1 and CDR2: SGDLS and YYNGEE. The CDR3 spans 12 residues. The ends were cut back, 4 bases at V and 6 bases at J, with 8 bases in the middle. The chain's CDR3 is CASSTNFNEQFF. CDR3 bases: TGTGCCAGCAGCACCAATTTCAATGAGCAGTTCTTC.

In the case of this clone: Within the sample, other DNA sequences also encode this same CDR3. The V and J genes are TRBV5-1 and TRBJ1-1; D is perhaps TRBD1 (6 bases). Trimming took 4 bases from V and 5 from J, leaving 12 bases between them. Germline V CDR1 and CDR2: SGHRS, YFSETQ. This CDR3 is built from 13 residues. CDR3 DNA: TGCGCCAGCAGCCTAACAGGGAGAACTGAAGCTTTCTTT. This codes for CASSLTGRTEAFF.